This T cell receptor (beta chain) was retrieved from a study of identical twins. MiXCR, run by TCRdb on the 5' RACE reads, gives a single entry per CDR3 protein. Here the sample spans roughly 710,000 distinct CDR3 sequences, approximately 6.1% being singletons. The CDR3 extends over 17 amino acids. CDR1 and CDR2 (germline): SSHAT, FNYEAQ (reference sequence). V lost 4 bases to trimming and J lost 0 bases; unmatched junction nucleotides: 8. The TCR sequence derives from a man between 18 and 29 years old in good health. The material sequenced was naive T cells sorted from blood. This chain uses TRBV7-7 with TRBJ1-5; 8 positions match TRBD1. The CDR3 region is CASSSGQGVGSNQPQHF. In nucleotides, the CDR3 is TGTGCCAGCAGCTCCGGACAGGGAGTGGGTAGCAATCAGCCCCAGCATTTT.